Listed below are T cell receptor beta chains from one sample, sequenced in a study of Tregs in tolerant kidney transplant recipients. Assay used: immunoSEQ multiplex PCR; TCRdb lists only in-frame clones, some missing. The data show 50,000 to 85,000 clones, roughly 90% seen once. Sample: CD8+ T cells from blood, taken before the transplant. These receptors were obtained from a human donor who received a combined kidney and bone marrow transplant. CDR3s include the opening cysteine and the closing phenylalanine or tryptophan. Fields, in order: clone size, D gene, J gene, V gene, CDR3 DNA, CDR3 protein. D genes are given only for firm matches. Not every row has a clone size; where given, it reads once, few, many or a size class.

clone_size: .
d_call: TRBD1
j_call: TRBJ1-2
v_call: TRBV19
cdr3_nt: TGTGCCAGTAGTAAGGGGACAGGGCCTCATGGCTACACCTTC
cdr3_aa: CASSKGTGPHGYTF

clone_size: .
d_call: TRBD2
j_call: TRBJ2-7
v_call: TRBV19
cdr3_nt: TGTGCCAGTAGTACGAGCGGGGGGGCCGTCGAGCAGTACTTC
cdr3_aa: CASSTSGGAVEQYF

clone_size: few
d_call: TRBD2
j_call: TRBJ2-3
v_call: TRBV2
cdr3_nt: TGTGCCAGCAGTGATCCGACTAGCGGGGGCACAGATACGCAGTATTTT
cdr3_aa: CASSDPTSGGTDTQYF

clone_size: .
d_call: TRBD2
j_call: TRBJ2-2
v_call: TRBV2
cdr3_nt: TGTGCCAGCAACCTTGTTAGCGGGGACGCGAACACCGGGGAGCTGTTTTTT
cdr3_aa: CASNLVSGDANTGELFF

clone_size: .
d_call: .
j_call: TRBJ2-7
v_call: TRBV5-6
cdr3_nt: TGTGCCAGCAGAACGGGACATAGCTACGAGCAGTACTTC
cdr3_aa: CASRTGHSYEQYF

clone_size: once
d_call: .
j_call: TRBJ2-7
v_call: TRBV19
cdr3_nt: TGTGCCAGTAGTATAAGGGGGGGCGAGCAGTACTTC
cdr3_aa: CASSIRGGEQYF

clone_size: .
d_call: .
j_call: TRBJ2-7
v_call: TRBV5-1
cdr3_nt: TGCGCCAGCAGCTTGGAACTTGGAGGGTACGAGCAGTACTTC
cdr3_aa: CASSLELGGYEQYF

clone_size: .
d_call: .
j_call: TRBJ1-6
v_call: TRBV28
cdr3_nt: TGTGCCAGCACTTCACACAAGACGGGCTCCTATAATTCACCCCTCCACTTT
cdr3_aa: CASTSHKTGSYNSPLHF

clone_size: .
d_call: .
j_call: TRBJ2-1
v_call: TRBV7-2
cdr3_nt: TGTGCCAGCAGCCTAGTGAGCTACCGCAATGAGCAGTTCTTC
cdr3_aa: CASSLVSYRNEQFF

clone_size: .
d_call: .
j_call: TRBJ1-6
v_call: TRBV27
cdr3_nt: TGTGCCAGCAGTTTATCGGGCAGTGCCTCACCCCTCCACTTT
cdr3_aa: CASSLSGSASPLHF

clone_size: .
d_call: .
j_call: TRBJ1-5
v_call: TRBV7-9
cdr3_nt: TGTGCCAGCAGCTCAATTAACGGGGGGGGCGCTTGGCATTTT
cdr3_aa: CASSSINGGGAWHF

clone_size: few
d_call: TRBD2
j_call: TRBJ2-1
v_call: TRBV6-6
cdr3_nt: TGTGCCAGCAGTTCACTCAGGGCGGGGGGGGATGAGCAGTTCTTC
cdr3_aa: CASSSLRAGGDEQFF

clone_size: .
d_call: .
j_call: TRBJ2-7
v_call: TRBV5-4
cdr3_nt: TGTGCCATCCAAACAGGGAATCGGAACGAGCAGTACTTC
cdr3_aa: CAIQTGNRNEQYF

clone_size: .
d_call: .
j_call: TRBJ1-1
v_call: TRBV10-3
cdr3_nt: TGTGCCATCACTCCAGGTGGGTTGAGTACTGAAGCTTTCTTT
cdr3_aa: CAITPGGLSTEAFF

clone_size: .
d_call: TRBD2
j_call: TRBJ2-1
v_call: TRBV9
cdr3_nt: TGTGCCAGCAGCGTTAGCGGGAGCAAATGGTACAATGAGCAGTTCTTC
cdr3_aa: CASSVSGSKWYNEQFF

clone_size: .
d_call: TRBD2
j_call: TRBJ2-7
v_call: TRBV19
cdr3_nt: TGTGCCAGTAGTATAGGGGCGGGGACTAGCTACGAGCAGTACTTC
cdr3_aa: CASSIGAGTSYEQYF

clone_size: .
d_call: .
j_call: TRBJ2-1
v_call: TRBV5-3
cdr3_nt: TGTGCCAGAAGCTCCCCGGGAAGAATAACCTACAATGAGCAGTTCTTC
cdr3_aa: CARSSPGRITYNEQFF

clone_size: .
d_call: .
j_call: TRBJ2-1
v_call: TRBV6-1
cdr3_nt: TGTGCCAGCAGTGAATGGGATGGGGAGGTCCACAATGAGCAGTTCTTC
cdr3_aa: CASSEWDGEVHNEQFF

clone_size: .
d_call: TRBD2
j_call: TRBJ2-1
v_call: TRBV4-3
cdr3_nt: TGCGCCAGCAGCCAAGCGGGGGGCTACAATGAGCAGTTCTTC
cdr3_aa: CASSQAGGYNEQFF

clone_size: few
d_call: .
j_call: TRBJ1-2
v_call: TRBV10-2
cdr3_nt: TGCGCCAGCAGTGAGTCGAGGTCACCCCTCTATGGCTACACCTTC
cdr3_aa: CASSESRSPLYGYTF

clone_size: once
d_call: .
j_call: TRBJ2-7
v_call: TRBV6-1
cdr3_nt: TGTGCCAGCAGTGAAGCGGGGACAACGGGCTACGAGCAGTACTTC
cdr3_aa: CASSEAGTTGYEQYF

clone_size: .
d_call: TRBD1
j_call: TRBJ2-7
v_call: TRBV14
cdr3_nt: TGTGCCAGCAGCCCACTCGACAGGGGATCCTACGAGCAGTACTTC
cdr3_aa: CASSPLDRGSYEQYF

clone_size: .
d_call: .
j_call: TRBJ2-1
v_call: TRBV7-3
cdr3_nt: TGTGCCAGCAGCCTCGGTGTGGGGCGGACCTTTTACAATGAGCAGTTCTTC
cdr3_aa: CASSLGVGRTFYNEQFF